These 17 T cell receptor beta chains came from one sample sequenced in a study of blood T cell repertoires in COVID-19. Generated by immunoSEQ multiplex PCR, the TCRdb table keeps only in-frame clones and is missing some. Of 310,000 or so clones listed, about 82% are singletons. Sequencing input: peripheral blood. The receptors here all came from a woman in her forties or fifties with acute or convalescent COVID-19.

The chain employs TRBV28 and TRBJ2-2; D is undetermined. Trimming cost V 10 bases and J 1 base, with 16 bases left between them. Germline CDR1 reads MDHEN; CDR2 reads SYDVKM. This CDR3 contains 15 residues. This CDR3 is CATIDKTRNTGELFF. CDR3 coding DNA: TGTGCCACCATCGATAAGACAAGGAACACCGGGGAGCTGTTTTTT. The full variable domain, completed using reference TRBV28 and TRBJ2-2, is DVKVTQSSRYLVKRTGEKVFLECVQDMDHENMFWYRQDPGLGLRLIYFSYDVKMKEKGDIPEGYSVSREKKERFSLILESASTNQTSMYLCATIDKTRNTGELFFGEGSRLTVL.

In its sample, this clone was seen once. The rearrangement uses TRBV24-1 and TRBJ1-3; D not resolved. With 2 bases removed from V and 1 base from J, the gap between germline ends came to 8 bases. Germline loops: CDR1 KGHDR, CDR2 SFDVKD. CDR3 length: 15 amino acids. The CDR3: CATSDSRYSGNTIYF. CDR3 in DNA: TGTGCCACCAGTGATTCCAGGTATTCTGGAAACACCATATATTTT.

The rearrangement links TRBV18 to TRBJ1-2, with 10 nucleotides matching TRBD1. V shed 3 bases and J 3 bases; nucleotides not matched to a gene: 7. Germline CDR1 and CDR2: KGHSH and LQKENI. The CDR3 consists of 16 residues. The CDR3 loop is CASSPTGGAKDYGYTF. CDR3 nucleotides: TGTGCCAGCTCACCGACAGGGGGCGCGAAGGACTATGGCTACACCTTC.

This clone was recorded only once. The chain couples TRBV4-3 to TRBJ2-7; 7 bases match TRBD1. Germline values: CDR1 LGHNA, CDR2 YSLEER. The CDR3 loop spans 16 amino acids. The V gene end was trimmed by 0 bases and the J gene end by 2 bases; junction bases not matched to a gene: 7. CDR3 sequence: CASSQDGDRPTYEQYF. CDR3 nucleotides: TGCGCCAGCAGCCAAGATGGGGACAGACCCACCTACGAGCAGTACTTC.

The gene calls are TRBV15 and TRBJ1-6; D unclear. Trimming left V 0 bases short and J 8 bases short, with 8 bases between. The germline V gene encodes CDR1 LNHNV and CDR2 YYDKDF (reference sequence). This CDR3 is built from 14 residues. The CDR3 DNA reads as TGTGCCACCAGCAGAGATCCCTCTTATTCACCCCTCCACTTT. It specifies CATSRDPSYSPLHF. The variable domain in full, completed from reference TRBV15 and TRBJ1-6, reads DAMVIQNPRYQVTQFGKPVTLSCSQTLNHNVMYWYQQKSSQAPKLLFHYYDKDFNNEADTPDNFQSRRPNTSFCFLDIRSPGLGDTAMYLCATSRDPSYSPLHFGNGTRLTVT.

CDR3: CSVLSKPDTGELFF. The DNA of the CDR3 is TGCAGCGTTCTTTCGAAGCCTGACACCGGGGAGCTGTTTTTT. This chain connects TRBV29-1 to TRBJ2-2; no clear D. Germline CDR1 reads SQVTM; CDR2 reads ANQGSEA. Trimming stripped 5 bases from V and 3 bases from J, with 13 bases between. CDR3 length: 14 amino acids.

The rearrangement joins TRBV15 to TRBJ2-3; 7 bases line up with TRBD2. CDR3 length: 16 amino acids. The junction had 8 bases not matched to a gene; V was cut back by 1 base and J by 4 bases. Germline loops: CDR1 LNHNV, CDR2 YYDKDF (reference sequence). The CDR3 DNA follows: TGTGCCACCAGCAGAGTTGGGGAGGGGTCCGCAGATACGCAGTATTTT. It codes for CATSRVGEGSADTQYF.

The genes are TRBV18 and TRBJ2-7, with D possibly TRBD1 on 5 matching bases. The CDR3 spans 16 residues. CDR1 KGHSH and CDR2 LQKENI come from the germline V gene. V was cut by 5 bases and J by 5 bases, with 22 bases left in between. As DNA, the CDR3 is TGTGCCAGCTCAAACCAGCGACAGATGAACACGGACGAGCAGTACTTC. Translating it yields CASSNQRQMNTDEQYF.

This clone came up once. Written as DNA, the CDR3 is TGCGCCAGCAGCTTCGGGGCTAGCGGCTCCTACGAGCAGTACTTC. It is translated as CASSFGASGSYEQYF. The chain is built from TRBV5-1 and TRBJ2-7, with 7 positions matching TRBD2. V was clipped by 2 bases and J by 0 bases; unmatched bases: 5. The germline CDR1 and CDR2 sequences are SGHRS and YFSETQ. The CDR3 sequence is 15 residues long.

This chain joins TRBV4-2 and TRBJ2-4; no clear D. Trimming pared 4 bases from V and 0 bases from J, leaving 13 bases between. The germline gives CDR1 LGHNA, CDR2 YNFKEQ. There are 16 residues in the CDR3. The CDR3 DNA is TGTGCCAGCAGCCCTTTTCGCGGAGTAGCCAAAAACATTCAGTACTTC. It yields the protein CASSPFRGVAKNIQYF.

The chain is built from TRBV10-3 and TRBJ2-7; 11 bases match TRBD2. CDR3 length equals 14 residues. Per germline, CDR1 ENHRY and CDR2 SYGVKD. The ends lost 6 bases at V and 5 bases at J; junction bases unmatched: 6. The DNA for the CDR3 is TGTGCCATCAGGGCAACTAGCGGGAGTGACGAGCAGTACTTC. This sequence encodes CAIRATSGSDEQYF.

The table lists this clone with a count of one. The V call is TRBV9, the J call TRBJ1-1, with 7 positions matching TRBD1. The CDR3 consists of 15 residues. The trim removed 2 bases at V and 5 bases at J, leaving 9 bases unmatched. Germline V gives CDR1 SGDLS, CDR2 YYNGEE. CDR3 bases: TGTGCCAGCAGCGTCGACAGGGAAGTTGGGACTGAAGCTTTCTTT. Protein sequence: CASSVDREVGTEAFF.

The chain uses TRBV19 and TRBJ2-7; maybe TRBD2 (6 bases). From germline, CDR1 is LNHDA and CDR2 SQIVND (reference sequence). V was shortened by 3 bases and J by 0 bases, with 15 bases between the two germline ends. CDR3 length: 16 residues. The CDR3 region is CASSMIGTPSSYEQYF. Written as DNA, the CDR3 is TGTGCCAGTAGTATGATAGGGACTCCGAGCTCCTACGAGCAGTACTTC.

The chain couples TRBV24-1 to TRBJ1-2; 8 bases agree with TRBD1. The germline V gene has CDR1 KGHDR and CDR2 SFDVKD. The CDR3 covers 13 residues. J lost 8 bases, V lost 4 bases, and 5 bases had no gene match. The CDR3: CATSDWTGSGYTF. CDR3 sequence (DNA): TGTGCCACCAGTGACTGGACAGGGAGCGGCTACACCTTC.

The gene calls are TRBV14 and TRBJ2-5, with a possible D match to TRBD2 (5 bases). The V end was cut by 2 bases, the J end by 9 bases, with 10 bases between. Germline assignment: CDR1 SGHDN and CDR2 FVKESK. The length of the CDR3 is 12 residues. CDR3 loop: CASSQPHGAQYF. The CDR3 bases are TGTGCCAGCAGCCAACCCCACGGGGCCCAGTACTTC.

The rearrangement uses TRBV5-4 and TRBJ2-1; TRBD2 matches 13 bases. J was trimmed by 6 bases and V by 4 bases; bases with no gene match: 4. CDR3 length: 15 amino acids. Germline CDR1 and CDR2: SGHNT and YYREEE (reference sequence). Here the CDR3 DNA reads TGTGCCAGCAGCACGACTAGCGGGAGGATCAATGAGCAGTTCTTC. Translation: CASSTTSGRINEQFF.

This sequence joins TRBV18 and TRBJ1-4; D may be TRBD1 (6 bases). CDR1 is KGHSH, CDR2 LQKENI, per germline. V lost 3 bases and J 0 bases, leaving 14 bases between the germline ends. The CDR3 has 17 residues. For the CDR3, the DNA is TGTGCCAGCTCACCGATAACAGGGATCTCAACTAATGAAAAACTGTTTTTT. Its protein is CASSPITGISTNEKLFF.